This T cell receptor beta chain comes out of a study of blood T cell repertoires in COVID-19. Per the authors' pipeline: Estimates of nucleated cell counts were drawn from the amplification of reference gene primers. This table comes from immunoSEQ multiplex PCR, and its TCRdb copy is limited to in-frame clones, with some not included. That table furnishes V, J and clone size, whereas the DNA furnished D and trimming. The sample comprises roughly 100,000 clones, approximately 85% of which are singletons, and 8.5% to 10% rests with the top ten. A single count supports this clone. Sequencing was carried out using peripheral blood. The sequence was obtained from a man aged 35 to 55 with active or convalescent COVID-19.

For the CDR3, the DNA is TGTGCCAGCAGCGGGAGCGGGATGGACACAGATACGCAGTATTTT. Protein product: CASSGSGMDTDTQYF. The J gene is TRBJ2-3, the V gene TRBV9, with TRBD2 matching over 7 bases. CDR3 length: 15 amino acids. Germline V gene sequence: CDR1 SGDLS, CDR2 YYNGEE. With V trimmed by 3 bases and J by 2 bases, 6 bases remained unmatched. The full variable domain, its missing parts supplied by reference TRBV9 and TRBJ2-3, is DSGVTQTPKHLITATGQRVTLRCSPRSGDLSVYWYQQSLDQGLQFLIQYYNGEERAKGNILERFSAQQFPDLHSELNLSSLELGDSALYFCASSGSGMDTDTQYFGPGTRLTVL.